This TCR beta chain was captured by sequencing in a study of T cells in Graves' hyperthyroidism and ophthalmopathy. The CDR3 has 14 amino acids. V was clipped by 3 bases and J by 5 bases, with 13 bases between them. Researchers amplified the TCR beta CDR3 regions from RNA transcripts. Initially, a first-round RT-PCR of the TCR CDR3 employed the HTBI primer set. Each CDR3 protein gets one entry after TCRdb re-called the multiplex PCR reads with MiXCR. The table shows about 250,000 distinct CDR3 sequences, with approximately 23% occurring only once. Sequenced: blood. The sequence came from a woman in her forties with Graves' ophthalmopathy. V gene TRBV12-3 or TRBV12-4 combines with J gene TRBJ1-1; the D gene is possibly TRBD1 (5 bases). In nucleotides, the CDR3 is TGTGCCAGCAGTTTCTTTAGCAGGGAAACTGAAGCTTTCTTT. This codes for CASSFFSRETEAFF.